This TCR beta chain was captured in a study of cytomegalovirus exposure and HLA in healthy donors. Overall study: The approximately 120 validation repertoires matched the approximately 700 first-cohort repertoires in platform, a later analysis reported.

This clone has a single count. Looked up from germline, CDR1 is LNHDA and CDR2 is SQIVND (reference sequence). Trimming removed 4 bases from V and 2 bases from J; junction bases left unmatched: 9. This CDR3 has 16 amino acids. Using immunoSEQ multiplex PCR, the repertoire was profiled, and TCRdb retains in-frame clones only, with some absent. This sample carries tens of thousands of clones, approximately 88% of them seen once, and the ten largest clones take 9% to 13%. The sequence was collected from a young woman in good health and CMV-seropositive. The sequencing sample was made of PBMCs. The chain couples TRBV19 to TRBJ2-5, with TRBD1 matching 8 bases. DNA of the CDR3: TGTGCCAGTAGTACCAGACAGGGGAGGAATCAAGAGACCCAGTACTTC. It codes for CASSTRQGRNQETQYF.